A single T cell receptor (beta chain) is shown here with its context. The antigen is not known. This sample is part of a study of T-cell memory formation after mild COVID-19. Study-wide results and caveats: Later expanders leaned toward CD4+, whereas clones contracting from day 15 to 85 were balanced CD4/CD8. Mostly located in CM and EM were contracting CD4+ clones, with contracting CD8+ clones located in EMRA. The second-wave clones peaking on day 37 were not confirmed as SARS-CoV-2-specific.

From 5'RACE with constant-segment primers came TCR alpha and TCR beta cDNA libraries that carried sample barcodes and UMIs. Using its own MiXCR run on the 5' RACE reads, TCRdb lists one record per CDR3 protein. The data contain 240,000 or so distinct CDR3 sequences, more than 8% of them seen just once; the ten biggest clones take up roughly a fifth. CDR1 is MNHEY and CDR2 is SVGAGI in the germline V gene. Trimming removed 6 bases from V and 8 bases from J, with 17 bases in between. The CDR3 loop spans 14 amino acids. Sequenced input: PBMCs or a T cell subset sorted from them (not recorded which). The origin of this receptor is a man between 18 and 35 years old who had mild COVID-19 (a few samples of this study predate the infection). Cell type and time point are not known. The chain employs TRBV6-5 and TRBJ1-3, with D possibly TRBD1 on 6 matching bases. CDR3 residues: CASSLRGGEDTIYF. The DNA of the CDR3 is TGTGCCAGCAGCCTCCGAGGGGGAGAGGACACCATATATTTT.